Below are 32 T cell receptor beta chains sequenced from a single sample in a study of vaccination effects on CD4 cells after COVID-19. The protocol was immunoSEQ multiplex PCR, while the TCRdb copy is restricted to in-frame clones and leaves out a portion. The top ten hold 2% to 2.5% of the sample, which has fewer than 85,000 clones, 74% seen once. The antigens these receptors bind are not known. Subsequent to ten to eleven days of culture, CD4+ T cells were isolated. Participants were given two doses of BNT162b2 or mRNA-1273 vaccine. Material: CD4+ T cells from PBMCs cultured without peptide, obtained after COVID-19 vaccination. The receptors derive from a human donor who received a COVID-19 vaccine.

The CDR3 nucleotides read TGCGCCAGCAGTCCTAGCGGGGGGGCTTTTTATGAGCAGTTCTTC. Translating it yields CASSPSGGAFYEQFF. V and J are TRBV10-1 and TRBJ2-1; 12 bases align to TRBD2. There are 15 residues in the CDR3. Germline V CDR1 and CDR2: WNHNN, SYGVQD (reference sequence). V was pared by 5 bases and J by 8 bases, with 7 bases of the junction left unmatched.

J is TRBJ1-1 and V is TRBV6-5; a weak D match, TRBD1 (5 bases). CDR1 and CDR2 (germline): MNHEY, SVGAGI. The CDR3 covers 13 residues. V was shortened by 6 bases and J by 2 bases, with 10 bases between the two germline ends. The CDR3: CASRVGANTEAFF. CDR3 coding DNA: TGTGCCAGCAGGGTAGGGGCCAACACTGAAGCTTTCTTT.

CDR3 sequence: CASSGGTVPTGELFF. The CDR3 nucleotides read TGTGCCAGCAGTGGAGGGACAGTACCCACCGGGGAGCTGTTTTTT. The chain uses TRBV2 and TRBJ2-2; 7 bases align to TRBD1. CDR3 length equals 15 residues. CDR1 SNHLY and CDR2 FYNNEI come from the germline V gene. V lost 4 bases and J lost 4; bases outside the gene matches: 6.

The chain recombines TRBV13 with TRBJ2-1; D is possibly TRBD2 (6 bases). V was shortened by 5 bases and J by 1 base, with 15 bases between the two germline ends. Looked up from germline, CDR1 is PRHDT and CDR2 is FYEKMQ (reference sequence). The CDR3 length is 16 residues. In DNA form, the CDR3 reads TGTGCCAGCAGCATATTTGGGGGAGGATCCTACAATGAGCAGTTCTTC. Its protein product is CASSIFGGGSYNEQFF.

V and J are TRBV7-8 and TRBJ2-3; D possibly matches TRBD1 or TRBD2 (6 bases each). The V gene's germline CDR1 is SGHVS and CDR2 FQNEAQ. The CDR3 consists of 12 residues. The V end was cut by 6 bases, the J end by 11 bases, with 15 bases between. CDR3 region: CASSPGARKQYF. CDR3 DNA sequence: TGTGCCAGCAGTCCGGGGGCTCGGAAGCAGTATTTT.

The chain uses TRBV2 and TRBJ1-6; 8 bases are shared with TRBD1. CDR1 and CDR2 (germline): SNHLY, FYNNEI. V gave up 7 bases and J gave up 9 bases; unmatched junction bases: 8. The CDR3 has 14 amino acids. The CDR3 DNA reads as TGTGCCAGCACGGGCGACAGGGGAAGTTCACCCCTCCACTTT. Translated, it gives CASTGDRGSSPLHF.

This clone has more than one count but fewer than ten. The rearrangement links TRBV11-1 to TRBJ1-4, with D perhaps TRBD1 (6 bases). V was clipped by 5 bases and J by 11 bases, with 18 bases between them. Germline CDR1 reads SGHAT; CDR2 reads FQDESV (reference sequence). CDR3 length: 14 amino acids. The CDR3 loop is CASSRATTGPKLFF. The CDR3 bases are TGTGCCAGCAGCCGAGCCACTACAGGGCCCAAACTGTTTTTT.

V gene TRBV9 combines with J gene TRBJ2-1; TRBD2 matches 9 bases. The length of the CDR3 is 16 residues. With V trimmed by 0 bases and J by 10 bases, 11 bases remained unmatched. Germline CDR1 SGDLS, CDR2 YYNGEE. The CDR3 sequence: CASSVAGGAGGAEQFF. Written as DNA, the CDR3 is TGTGCCAGCAGCGTAGCTGGTGGGGCGGGGGGGGCCGAGCAGTTCTTC.

V usage is TRBV19 and J usage is TRBJ2-5; D not certain. Germline CDR1 reads LNHDA; CDR2 reads SQIVND (reference sequence). Trimming removed 3 bases from V and 2 bases from J, with 10 bases in between. The CDR3 sequence is 14 residues long. As DNA, the CDR3 is TGTGCCAGTAGTATCACCAGCTCACAAGAGACCCAGTACTTC. It codes for CASSITSSQETQYF. Supplemented by reference TRBV19 and TRBJ2-5, the full variable domain reads DGGITQSPKYLFRKEGQNVTLSCEQNLNHDAMYWYRQDPGQGLRLIYYSQIVNDFQKGDIAEGYSVSREKKESFPLTVTSAQKNPTAFYLCASSITSSQETQYFGPGTRLLVL.

This clone turned up a few times. This sequence joins TRBV28 and TRBJ1-2, with a possible D match to TRBD1 (6 bases). Trimming left V 3 bases short and J 10 bases short, with 18 bases between. CDR1 MDHEN and CDR2 SYDVKM come from the germline V gene. This CDR3 comprises 14 residues. The CDR3 nucleotides read TGTGCCAGCAGTTTCGGGACACTTCCTTATCACTACACCTTC. This translates into CASSFGTLPYHYTF.

The J gene is TRBJ2-1, the V gene TRBV3-1 (or the pseudogene TRBV3-2); TRBD2 matches at 9 bases. V was clipped by 7 bases and J by 7 bases; unmatched bases: 11. The CDR3 has 15 amino acids. Germline V gives CDR1 LGHDT, CDR2 YNNKEL (reference sequence). The CDR3, as DNA: TGTGCCAGCACCAACAGCGGGGGGCCTACGAATGAGCAGTTCTTC. Protein product: CASTNSGGPTNEQFF.

The chain is built from TRBV23-1 and TRBJ2-7; no clear D. TRBV23-1 is classed as an ORF, of uncertain function. The CDR3 contains 15 residues. The V end was cut by 2 bases, the J end by 2 bases, with 13 bases between. CDR3 amino acids: CASSQKCGTPYEQYV. The CDR3 DNA follows: TGCGCCAGCAGTCAAAAATGTGGTACCCCCTACGAGCAGTACGTC.

This clone was found once. The chain recombines TRBV7-2 with TRBJ1-5, with unresolved D. This CDR3 has 16 residues. Germline V lookup: CDR1 SGHTA, CDR2 FQGNSA. V gave up 5 bases and J gave up 6 bases, with 20 bases separating them. The CDR3 sequence: CASSPRAEGISQPQHF. As DNA, the CDR3 is TGTGCCAGCAGCCCCCGGGCGGAGGGTATCTCTCAGCCCCAGCATTTT.

The chain combines TRBV12-5 with TRBJ2-7; D unclear. The CDR3 loop spans 12 amino acids. CDR1 and CDR2 from the germline V gene are LGHNT and FRNRAP. With 1 base removed from V and 4 bases from J, the gap between germline ends came to 5 bases. The CDR3 region has the DNA TGTGCTAGTGGTTTGGACGGGTACGAGCAGTACGTC. Translating it yields CASGLDGYEQYV.

V gene TRBV10-1 combines with J gene TRBJ2-7; D is perhaps TRBD1 (5 bases). The length of the CDR3 is 16 residues. The V end lost 8 bases, the J end lost 0 bases, and 20 bases lay between the germline ends. Per the germline V gene, CDR1 is WNHNN and CDR2 is SYGVQD (reference sequence). The CDR3 loop is CASPADRILSSYEQYV. The CDR3 nucleotides read TGCGCCAGCCCAGCTGACAGAATATTAAGCTCCTACGAGCAGTACGTC.

CDR3 sequence: CASSPSGAPSYEQYV. CDR3 DNA: TGCGCCAGCAGCCCCTCGGGGGCCCCCTCCTACGAGCAGTACGTC. The rearrangement joins TRBV5-1 to TRBJ2-7; D tentatively reads TRBD1 or TRBD2 (6 bases each). CDR3 length equals 15 residues. Deletions cut 4 bases from V and 0 bases from J, with 14 bases between. Germline loops: CDR1 SGHRS, CDR2 YFSETQ.

V usage is TRBV14 and J usage is TRBJ2-7, with 8 bases matching TRBD2. Trimming removed 4 bases from V and 5 bases from J; junction bases left unmatched: 10. Germline CDR1 is SGHDN and CDR2 is FVKESK. CDR3 length: 15 amino acids. The CDR3 coding sequence is TGTGCCAGCAGCCTGTCCGGGACTAGGAACCACGAGCAGTACGTC. Translation: CASSLSGTRNHEQYV.

The chain joins TRBV20-1 to TRBJ1-3; the D is unclear. This CDR3 comprises 14 residues. CDR1 is DFQATT and CDR2 is SNEGSKA in the germline V gene (reference sequence). Between the trimmed V and J ends, which lost 3 bases and 0 bases, there was a span of 9 bases. CDR3 in DNA: TGCAGTGCTAGTTTAGCTCTCTCTGGAAACACCATATATTTT. Protein product: CSASLALSGNTIYF.

The chain has TRBV27 and TRBJ2-7; 9 nucleotides line up with TRBD1. Germline V lookup: CDR1 MNHEY, CDR2 SMNVEV (reference sequence). The CDR3 runs 15 residues. The ends lost 3 bases at V and 0 bases at J; junction bases unmatched: 3. The CDR3 is CASSFGQGPSYEQYV. As DNA, the CDR3 is TGTGCCAGCAGTTTCGGACAGGGGCCCTCCTACGAGCAGTACGTC.

The chain couples TRBV7-3 to TRBJ2-1, with D tentatively TRBD2 (7 bases). CDR1 and CDR2 (germline): SGHTA, FQGTGA. This CDR3 comprises 16 residues. Deletions cut 5 bases from V and 7 bases from J, with 21 bases between. The CDR3 loop reads CASSPDNGGRSNEQFF. CDR3 sequence (DNA): TGTGCCAGCAGCCCGGACAACGGGGGGCGATCGAATGAGCAGTTCTTC.

This rearrangement joins TRBV18 to TRBJ2-5; TRBD2 might be the D (5 bases). Trimming stripped 6 bases from V and 3 bases from J, with 11 bases between. The CDR3 consists of 13 residues. Germline V gives CDR1 KGHSH, CDR2 LQKENI. The CDR3 coding sequence is TGTGCCAGCTCGCCCGGACTTAAAGAGACCCAGTACTTC. The encoded protein is CASSPGLKETQYF.

V is TRBV10-2 and J is TRBJ2-5; D gene unclear. Trimming pared 2 bases from V and 1 base from J, leaving 8 bases between. This CDR3 has 14 residues. Germline V lookup: CDR1 WSHSY, CDR2 SAAADI. CDR3 residues: CASSERRSQETQYF. The CDR3 region has the DNA TGCGCCAGCAGTGAGAGGCGGTCCCAAGAGACCCAGTACTTC.

The chain employs TRBV7-9 and TRBJ1-2, with D possibly matching TRBD1 (5 bases). Germline V gene data show CDR1 as SEHNR and CDR2 as FQNEAQ (reference sequence). The CDR3 loop spans 12 amino acids. Between the trimmed V and J ends, which lost 8 bases and 4 bases, there was a span of 11 bases. Here the CDR3 reads CASSGRIYGYTF. Here the CDR3 DNA reads TGTGCCAGCTCGGGACGTATCTATGGCTACACCTTC.

The chain carries TRBV6-5 and TRBJ2-5; 10 bases are a match to TRBD2. Germline CDR1 MNHEY, CDR2 SVGAGI. This CDR3 has 14 residues. V was pared by 5 bases and J by 5 bases, with 5 bases of the junction left unmatched. The CDR3 is CASSSGGAGETQYF. The DNA of the CDR3 is TGTGCCAGCAGTAGCGGGGGGGCCGGTGAGACCCAGTACTTC.

This chain uses TRBV7-9 with TRBJ2-6, with no clear D. The length of the CDR3 is 13 residues. Trimming took 3 bases from V and 4 from J, leaving 4 bases between them. Germline-derived CDR1 and CDR2 are SEHNR and FQNEAQ (reference sequence). This CDR3 is CASSFSGANVLTF. The DNA of the CDR3 is TGTGCCAGCAGCTTCTCCGGGGCCAACGTCCTGACTTTC.

The rearrangement links TRBV29-1 to TRBJ2-3; 14 bases map to TRBD2. The CDR3 totals 15 residues. J was trimmed by 4 bases and V by 4 bases; bases with no gene match: 4. Germline V gene sequence: CDR1 SQVTM, CDR2 ANQGSEA. CDR3 sequence: CSVAGLAGGPDTQYF. The DNA for the CDR3 is TGCAGCGTTGCCGGACTAGCGGGGGGCCCAGATACGCAGTATTTT.

This clone is labeled as medium-sized. This sequence joins TRBV4-2 and TRBJ1-2, with unresolved D. V lost 1 base, J lost 2 bases, and 8 bases lay in between. CDR3 length: 14 residues. Germline CDR1 is LGHNA and CDR2 is YNFKEQ. The CDR3: CASSQALLNYGYTF. The CDR3 nucleotides are TGTGCCAGCAGCCAAGCACTGTTAAACTATGGCTACACCTTC.

This clone was seen more than once but under ten times. This sequence joins TRBV6-5 and TRBJ1-1, with TRBD1 identical over 7 bases. V lost 7 bases, J lost 4 bases, and 9 bases stayed unmatched. The CDR3 consists of 14 residues. Per germline, CDR1 MNHEY and CDR2 SVGAGI. CDR3 in DNA: TGTGCCAGCATCGACTCGGGACAGTCCACTGAAGCTTTCTTT. This translates into CASIDSGQSTEAFF.

CDR3 sequence: CATRLTGGTFETQYF. The CDR3 DNA reads as TGTGCCACCCGTTTAACGGGAGGGACATTTGAGACCCAGTACTTC. This chain links TRBV24-1 with TRBJ2-5, with 8 bases matching TRBD2. In germline, CDR1 is KGHDR, CDR2 SFDVKD. The CDR3 runs 15 residues. With V trimmed by 9 bases and J by 5 bases, 13 bases remained unmatched.

The chain combines TRBV6-5 with TRBJ2-3; 9 nucleotides agree with TRBD1. Trimming cost V 4 bases and J 6 bases; bases outside gene matches: 8. From germline, CDR1 is MNHEY and CDR2 SVGAGI. The CDR3 contains 15 residues. The CDR3 region is CASSSAQTGGDTQYF. The DNA of the CDR3 is TGTGCCAGCAGTTCCGCACAGACAGGGGGGGATACGCAGTATTTT.

This clone appeared once. The chain joins TRBV19 to TRBJ1-2, with 7 bases aligning to TRBD1. This CDR3 region has 15 residues. The V gene end was trimmed by 5 bases and the J gene end by 1 base; junction bases not matched to a gene: 7. CDR1 is LNHDA and CDR2 is SQIVND in the germline V gene (reference sequence). CDR3 region: CASSAPGQINYGYTF. The DNA for the CDR3 is TGTGCCAGTAGTGCACCGGGACAGATTAACTATGGCTACACCTTC.

The CDR3 loop reads CASSPRGQLNTEAFF. The CDR3 DNA is TGTGCCAGCTCACCCCGAGGACAGTTGAACACTGAAGCTTTCTTT. The rearrangement joins TRBV18 to TRBJ1-1, with D maybe TRBD1 (6 bases). The ends were cut back, 3 bases at V and 0 bases at J, with 11 bases in the middle. The length of the CDR3 is 15 residues. Germline V gene data show CDR1 as KGHSH and CDR2 as LQKENI.